This entry lists 9 T cell receptor beta chains sequenced from one sample in a study of cytomegalovirus exposure and HLA in healthy donors. This table comes from immunoSEQ multiplex PCR, and its TCRdb copy is limited to in-frame clones, with some not included. The sample records a few hundred thousand clones, 85% to 90% being singletons. Sequencing was done on a sample of PBMCs. Receptors were obtained from a woman in her late teens or twenties in good health and CMV-seronegative.

V gene TRBV6-5 combines with J gene TRBJ1-6, with D possibly matching TRBD1 (5 bases). CDR1 is MNHEY and CDR2 is SVGAGI in the germline V gene. V was clipped by 6 bases and J by 10 bases, with 10 bases between them. The CDR3 loop spans 12 amino acids. The CDR3 DNA reads as TGTGCCAGCAGCGCCGGGGGGTCACCCCTCCACTTT. Its protein product is CASSAGGSPLHF.

The chain links TRBV13 to TRBJ1-1, with 12 bases that match TRBD1. The CDR3 contains 15 residues. In germline, CDR1 is PRHDT, CDR2 FYEKMQ (reference sequence). V shed 2 bases, J shed 5 bases, and the junction held 3 bases outside the gene matches. The CDR3 here is CASSLRDRGLTEAFF. For the CDR3, the DNA is TGTGCCAGCAGCTTACGGGACAGGGGGCTGACTGAAGCTTTCTTT.

This rearrangement joins TRBV4-1 to TRBJ2-5; 8 bases are shared with TRBD2. The CDR3 has 14 residues. In germline, CDR1 is MGHRA, CDR2 YSYEKL. J gave up 3 bases and V 4 bases, and 4 bases lay outside the gene matches. The CDR3 nucleotides are TGCGCCAGCAGCCGCGGGGGGACCAAAGAGACCCAGTACTTC. Its translation is CASSRGGTKETQYF.

This chain connects TRBV2 to TRBJ1-2, with a weak D call TRBD1 (6 bases). V was trimmed by 5 bases and J by 1 base, leaving 14 bases between them. This CDR3 has 15 amino acids. Germline CDR1 is SNHLY and CDR2 is FYNNEI. The CDR3 region has the DNA TGTGCCAGCAGTCCGGGACACGGGATTAACTATGGCTACACCTTC. It specifies CASSPGHGINYGYTF. Filled out from reference TRBV2 and TRBJ1-2, the complete variable domain reads EPEVTQTPSHQVTQMGQEVILRCVPISNHLYFYWYRQILGQKVEFLVSFYNNEISEKSEIFDDQFSVERPDGSNFTLKIRSTKLEDSAMYFCASSPGHGINYGYTFGSGTRLTVV.

The chain joins TRBV7-3 to TRBJ2-7; D gene uncertain. Germline lookup yields CDR1 SGHTA and CDR2 FQGTGA. The CDR3 consists of 11 residues. The V gene lost 4 bases and the J gene lost 4 bases, with 5 bases spanning the gap. The CDR3: CASSSEYEQYF. The CDR3 region has the DNA TGTGCCAGCAGCTCCGAGTACGAGCAGTACTTC.

V gene TRBV20-1 combines with J gene TRBJ2-1, with 7 bases fitting TRBD2. Germline CDR1 and CDR2: DFQATT and SNEGSKA (reference sequence). V gave up 6 bases and J gave up 10 bases; unmatched junction bases: 6. The CDR3 length is 11 residues. CDR3 sequence reads: CSANGGFEQFF. CDR3 in DNA: TGCAGTGCCAACGGGGGGTTCGAGCAGTTCTTC.

This chain connects TRBV4-2 to TRBJ1-3; D ambiguous. CDR3 length equals 16 residues. The germline V gene has CDR1 LGHNA and CDR2 YNFKEQ. V lost 7 bases to trimming and J lost 0 bases, with 16 bases between them. CDR3 amino acids: CASNQERGNSGNTIYF. CDR3 sequence (DNA): TGTGCCAGCAATCAAGAGAGAGGAAACTCTGGAAACACCATATATTTT.

V usage is TRBV7-9 and J usage is TRBJ2-5; D perhaps matches TRBD1 (6 bases). Trimming removed 5 bases from V and 6 bases from J, with 19 bases in between. This CDR3 has 15 amino acids. Germline lookup yields CDR1 SEHNR and CDR2 FQNEAQ (reference sequence). The CDR3 sequence: CASSHLRDTQKTQYF. CDR3 nucleotides: TGTGCCAGCAGCCATCTCCGGGACACCCAGAAGACCCAGTACTTC.

This chain uses TRBV4-3 with TRBJ1-4; maybe TRBD1 (5 bases). The CDR3 has 16 residues. The germline V gene encodes CDR1 LGHNA and CDR2 YSLEER. V was cut by 0 bases and J by 8 bases, with 16 bases left in between. The CDR3 spells CASSQDGTSLTEKLFF. CDR3 nucleotides: TGCGCCAGCAGCCAAGATGGGACTTCGCTCACAGAAAAACTGTTTTTT.